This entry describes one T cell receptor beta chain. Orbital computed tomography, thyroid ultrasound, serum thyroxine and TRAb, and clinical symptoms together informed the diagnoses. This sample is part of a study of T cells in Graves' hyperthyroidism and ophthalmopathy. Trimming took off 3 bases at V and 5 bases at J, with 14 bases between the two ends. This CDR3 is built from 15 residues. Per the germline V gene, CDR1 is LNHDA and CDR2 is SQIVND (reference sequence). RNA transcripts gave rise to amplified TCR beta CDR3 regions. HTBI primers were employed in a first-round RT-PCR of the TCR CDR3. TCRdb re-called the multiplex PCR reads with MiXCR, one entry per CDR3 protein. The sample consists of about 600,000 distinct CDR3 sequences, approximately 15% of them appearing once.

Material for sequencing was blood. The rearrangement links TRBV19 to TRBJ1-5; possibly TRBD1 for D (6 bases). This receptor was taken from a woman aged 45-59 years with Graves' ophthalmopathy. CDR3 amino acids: CASSIRVQGHQPQHF. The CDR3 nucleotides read TGTGCCAGTAGTATTAGGGTACAGGGCCATCAGCCCCAGCATTTT.